Below, one T cell receptor beta chain is given with its context. Its antigen is unidentified. Germline CDR1 is MNHEY and CDR2 is SMNVEV (reference sequence). The V end was cut by 4 bases, the J end by 0 bases, with 15 bases between. This CDR3 comprises 17 residues. This sample was included in a study of shared clonotypes between healthy human individuals. Profiled with immunoSEQ multiplex PCR; TCRdb holds only in-frame clones, not every one. This table holds 950,000 to 1,300,000 clones, approximately 72% found once. Regarding the study as a whole: Among donors, the sharing of clonotypes was expected to be influenced by sequencing depth. The study found about 5% of naive CD4 clonotypes shared across four donors.

The study enrolled healthy HIV-negative adults without recent acute infections or vaccinations as donors. All donors were Caucasian adults living in Nashville, Tennessee. This chain uses TRBV27 with TRBJ2-2; D perhaps matches TRBD2 (6 bases). Sequenced input: memory CD4+ T cells sorted from blood. Stated subset: CD45RA-negative fraction. This clonotype was obtained from a man aged 18 to 30 in good health. The CDR3 DNA follows: TGTGCCAGCAGTTCCCGCCGGGACTTCTCGAACACCGGGGAGCTGTTTTTT. This gives the protein CASSSRRDFSNTGELFF.